This TCR beta chain was sequenced for a study of cytomegalovirus exposure and HLA in healthy donors. With 60 Vbeta and 13 Jbeta primers, the PCR was carried out. Clones were read by immunoSEQ multiplex PCR, and TCRdb kept only the in-frame ones, dropping some. The table records 90,000 to 140,000 clones, around 86% of them present only once. To note about this clone: Antigen specificity is unknown.

Study-level points and caveats: Rare sequences made up most TCRs, while some public TCRs were found in many donors. TCR association rates varied by HLA locus in a later analysis, with DRB1 highest and HLA-C lowest. There were some 150 TCR beta chains listed as cytomegalovirus-associated.

This TCR came from a young man in good health and CMV-seropositive. What was sequenced was PBMCs.

CDR3: CASTGAVSYNSPLHF. CDR3 bases: TGTGCCAGTACCGGTGCCGTCTCCTATAATTCACCCCTCCACTTT. V gene TRBV19 combines with J gene TRBJ1-6; D is uncertain. The germline CDR1 and CDR2 sequences are LNHDA and SQIVND (reference sequence). The CDR3 sequence is 15 residues long. The V and J ends lost 7 bases and 0 bases respectively, with 10 bases between them.